This T cell receptor beta chain was recorded in a study of blood T cell repertoires in COVID-19. Study at large: Nucleic acid was either cDNA or gDNA, and it came from T cells, B-cell-depleted T cells, or PBMCs.

TCRdb keeps only in-frame clones here, not all; method: immunoSEQ multiplex PCR. The sample has about 270,000 clones, more than 75% seen once; the top ten hold over 7.5%. Trimming removed 2 bases at V and 4 bases at J, with 13 bases between. The CDR3 covers 15 residues. The V gene's germline CDR1 is MNHEY and CDR2 SVGEGT. This chain connects TRBV6-2 or TRBV6-3 to TRBJ2-3; D might be TRBD1 (5 bases). This receptor was identified in a man between 40 and 49 years old who had recovered from COVID-19. The material sequenced was peripheral blood. CDR3 in amino acids: CASSYKDTSSDTQYF. The CDR3 nucleotides read TGTGCCAGCAGTTACAAGGACACCTCATCAGATACGCAGTATTTT.